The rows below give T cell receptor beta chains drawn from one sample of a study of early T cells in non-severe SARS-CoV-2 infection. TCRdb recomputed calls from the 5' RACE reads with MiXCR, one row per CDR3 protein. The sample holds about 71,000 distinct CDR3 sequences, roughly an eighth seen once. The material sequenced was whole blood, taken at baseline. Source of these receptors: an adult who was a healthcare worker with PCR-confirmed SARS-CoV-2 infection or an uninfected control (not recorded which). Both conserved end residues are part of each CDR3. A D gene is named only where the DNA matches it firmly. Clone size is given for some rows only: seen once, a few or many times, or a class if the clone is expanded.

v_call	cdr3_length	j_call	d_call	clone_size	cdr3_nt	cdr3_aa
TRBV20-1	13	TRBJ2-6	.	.	TGCAGTGCTAGGGGCGGAGGGGCCAACGTCCTGACTTTC	CSARGGGANVLTF
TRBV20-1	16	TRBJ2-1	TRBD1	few	TGCAGTGCTAGAGATACAAGACAGGGTTCCTACAATGAGCAGTTCTTC	CSARDTRQGSYNEQFF
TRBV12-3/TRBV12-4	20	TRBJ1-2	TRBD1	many	TGTGCCAGCAGTGCATACCCCACCGGGACAGGGAATTTAGCAGAGTATGGCTACACCTTC	CASSAYPTGTGNLAEYGYTF
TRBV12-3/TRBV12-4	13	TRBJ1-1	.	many	TGTGCCAGCAGTTTATCCCCCCGTGGGAAAGCTTTCTTT	CASSLSPRGKAFF
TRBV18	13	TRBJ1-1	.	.	TGTGCCAGCTCACCAATGGGGGATTCGGAGGCTTTCTTT	CASSPMGDSEAFF
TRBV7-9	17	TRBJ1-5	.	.	TGTGCCAGCAGCCAAAACCCAGCTTCGGGGAGCAATCAGCCCCAGCATTTT	CASSQNPASGSNQPQHF
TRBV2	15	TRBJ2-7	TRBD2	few	TGTGCCAGCAGGGGACTAGCGGGGGTTCACTACGAGCAGTACTTC	CASRGLAGVHYEQYF
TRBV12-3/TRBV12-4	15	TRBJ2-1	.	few	TGTGCCAGCAGTTTTTTACTGGGGGCCTACAATGAGCAGTTCTTC	CASSFLLGAYNEQFF
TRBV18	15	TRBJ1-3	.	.	TGTGCCAGCTCACCCCGCTTGTTAACTGGAAACACCATATATTTT	CASSPRLLTGNTIYF
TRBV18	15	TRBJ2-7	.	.	TGTGCCAGCTCACTGACTCGGACAGAGTCCTACGAGCAGTACTTC	CASSLTRTESYEQYF
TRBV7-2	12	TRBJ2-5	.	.	TGTGCCAGCAGCTTAAACGGGGGCCCGCAGTACTTC	CASSLNGGPQYF
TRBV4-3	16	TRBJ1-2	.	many	TGCGCCAGCAGCCAAGATAGCGGAGCAGGGACGGGCGGCTACACCTTC	CASSQDSGAGTGGYTF
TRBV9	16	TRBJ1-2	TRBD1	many	TGTGCCAGCAGCGTGGGAGGGGGCGCTATGGACTATGGCTACACCTTC	CASSVGGGAMDYGYTF
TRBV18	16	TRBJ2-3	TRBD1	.	TGTGCCAGCTCACAAAACGGACAGGGCAAGACAGATACGCAGTATTTT	CASSQNGQGKTDTQYF
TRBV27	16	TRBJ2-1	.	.	TGTGCCAGCAGTGTGCACGTAACCAGCTCCTACAATGAGCAGTTCTTC	CASSVHVTSSYNEQFF
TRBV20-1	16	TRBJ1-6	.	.	TGCAGTGCTAGAGAAGCCCAAGGACTTTTTAATTCACCCCTCCACTTT	CSAREAQGLFNSPLHF
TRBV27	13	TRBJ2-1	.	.	TGTGCCAGCGGGAAGGTTACCTACAATGAGCAGTTCTTC	CASGKVTYNEQFF
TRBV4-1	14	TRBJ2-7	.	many	TGCGCCAGCAGCCAAGATCAGGGTACCTACGAGCAGTACTTC	CASSQDQGTYEQYF
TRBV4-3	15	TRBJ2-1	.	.	TGCGCCAGCAGCCAAGAATGGACGCCATACAATGAGCAGTTCTTC	CASSQEWTPYNEQFF
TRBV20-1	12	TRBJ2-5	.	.	TGCAGTGCCCTACGGGGCCAAGAGACCCAGTACTTC	CSALRGQETQYF
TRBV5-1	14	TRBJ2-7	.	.	TGCGCCAGCAGCGCCGGCCGAATGCTCTACGAGCAGTACTTC	CASSAGRMLYEQYF
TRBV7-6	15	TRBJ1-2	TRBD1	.	TGTGCCAGCAGCTCCTGGGACAGGGGAAACTATGGCTACACCTTC	CASSSWDRGNYGYTF
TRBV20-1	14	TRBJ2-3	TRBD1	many	TGCAGTGCTCAACAGGGGATGGGCACAGATACGCAGTATTTT	CSAQQGMGTDTQYF
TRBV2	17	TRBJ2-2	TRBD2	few	TGTGCCAGCATGGCTAGCGGGGGGATAACGAACACCGGGGAGCTGTTTTTT	CASMASGGITNTGELFF
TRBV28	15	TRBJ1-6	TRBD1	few	TGTGCCAGCAGCCTCAACAGGGGAAGGGATTCACCCCTCCACTTT	CASSLNRGRDSPLHF
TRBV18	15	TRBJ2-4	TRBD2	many	TGTGCCAGCTCAACCGGGGGGGCTCGAAAAAACATTCAGTACTTC	CASSTGGARKNIQYF
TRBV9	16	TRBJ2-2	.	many	TGTGCCAGCAGCGCCACGACGGGGTCGAACACCGGGGAGCTGTTTTTT	CASSATTGSNTGELFF